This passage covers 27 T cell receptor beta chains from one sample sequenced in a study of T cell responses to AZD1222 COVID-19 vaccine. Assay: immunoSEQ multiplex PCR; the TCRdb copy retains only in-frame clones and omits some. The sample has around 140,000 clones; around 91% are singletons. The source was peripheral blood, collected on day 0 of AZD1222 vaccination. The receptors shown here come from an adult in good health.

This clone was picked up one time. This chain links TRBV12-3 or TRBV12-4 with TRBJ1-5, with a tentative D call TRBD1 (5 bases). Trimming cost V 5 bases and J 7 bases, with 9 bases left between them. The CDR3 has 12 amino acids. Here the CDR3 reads CASSRRGQPQHF. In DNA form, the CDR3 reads TGTGCCAGCAGTCGACGGGGGCAGCCCCAGCATTTT.

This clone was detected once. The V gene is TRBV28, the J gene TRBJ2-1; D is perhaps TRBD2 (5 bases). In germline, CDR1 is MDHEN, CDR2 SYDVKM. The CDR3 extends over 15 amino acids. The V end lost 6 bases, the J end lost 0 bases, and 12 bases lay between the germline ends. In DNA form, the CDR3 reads TGTGCCAGCAGCACTGGAGGAGGCTCCTACAATGAGCAGTTCTTC. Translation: CASSTGGGSYNEQFF.

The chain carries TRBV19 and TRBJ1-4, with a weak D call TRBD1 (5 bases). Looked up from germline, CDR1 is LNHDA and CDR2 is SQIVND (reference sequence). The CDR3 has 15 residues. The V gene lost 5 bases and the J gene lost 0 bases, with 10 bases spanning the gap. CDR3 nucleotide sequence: TGTGCCAGTAGTTTAACAGGAGCAACTAATGAAAAACTGTTTTTT. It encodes CASSLTGATNEKLFF.

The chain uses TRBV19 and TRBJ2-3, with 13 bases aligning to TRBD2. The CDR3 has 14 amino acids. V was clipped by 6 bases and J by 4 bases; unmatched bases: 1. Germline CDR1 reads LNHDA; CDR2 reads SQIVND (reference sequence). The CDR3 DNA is TGTGCCAGTAGGACTAGCGGGAGGCCAGATACGCAGTATTTT. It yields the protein CASRTSGRPDTQYF.

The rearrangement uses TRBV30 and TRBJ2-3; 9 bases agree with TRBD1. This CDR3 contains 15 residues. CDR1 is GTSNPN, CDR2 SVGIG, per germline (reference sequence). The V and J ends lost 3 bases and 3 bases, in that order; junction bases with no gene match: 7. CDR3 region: CAWSTGTGWTDTQYF. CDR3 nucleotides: TGTGCCTGGAGCACCGGGACAGGGTGGACAGATACGCAGTATTTT.

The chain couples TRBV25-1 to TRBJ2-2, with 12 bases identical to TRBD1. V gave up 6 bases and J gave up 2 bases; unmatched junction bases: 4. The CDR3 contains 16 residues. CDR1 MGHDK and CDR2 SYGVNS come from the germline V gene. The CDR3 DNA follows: TGTGCCAGCAGCGGGACAGGGGGCAGAAACACCGGGGAGCTGTTTTTT. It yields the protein CASSGTGGRNTGELFF.

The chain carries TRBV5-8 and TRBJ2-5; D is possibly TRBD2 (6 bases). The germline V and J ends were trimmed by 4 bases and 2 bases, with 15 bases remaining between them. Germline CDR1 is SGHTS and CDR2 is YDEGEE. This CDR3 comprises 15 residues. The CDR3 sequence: CASSLATDYQETQYF. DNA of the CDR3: TGTGCCAGCAGCCTAGCGACAGATTATCAAGAGACCCAGTACTTC. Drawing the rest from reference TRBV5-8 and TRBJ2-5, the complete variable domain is EAGVTQSPTHLIKTRGQQATLRCSPISGHTSVYWYQQALGLGLQFLLWYDEGEERNRGNFPPRFSGRQFPNYSSELNVNALELEDSALYLCASSLATDYQETQYFGPGTRLLVL.

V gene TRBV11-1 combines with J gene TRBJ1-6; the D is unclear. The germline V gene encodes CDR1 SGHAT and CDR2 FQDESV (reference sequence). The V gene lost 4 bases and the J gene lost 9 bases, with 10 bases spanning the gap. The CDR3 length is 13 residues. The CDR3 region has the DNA TGTGCCAGCAGCTACCCGGGTAGTTCACCCCTCCACTTT. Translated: CASSYPGSSPLHF.

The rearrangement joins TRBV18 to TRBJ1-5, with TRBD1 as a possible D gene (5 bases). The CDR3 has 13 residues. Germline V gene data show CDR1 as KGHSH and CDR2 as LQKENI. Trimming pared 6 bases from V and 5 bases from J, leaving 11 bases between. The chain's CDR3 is CASSQDTYQPQHF. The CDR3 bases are TGTGCCAGCTCCCAGGACACTTATCAGCCCCAGCATTTT.

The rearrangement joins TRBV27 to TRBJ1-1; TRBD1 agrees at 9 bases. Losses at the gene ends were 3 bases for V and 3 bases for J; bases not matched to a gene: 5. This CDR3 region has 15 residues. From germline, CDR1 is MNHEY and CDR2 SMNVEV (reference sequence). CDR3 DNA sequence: TGTGCCAGCAGTTTTTTACAGGGGGCTCACACTGAAGCTTTCTTT. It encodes CASSFLQGAHTEAFF.

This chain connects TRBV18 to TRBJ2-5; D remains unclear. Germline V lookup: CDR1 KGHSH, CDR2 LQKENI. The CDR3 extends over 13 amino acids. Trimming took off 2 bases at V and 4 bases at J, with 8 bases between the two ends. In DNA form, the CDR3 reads TGTGCCAGCTCACCAAGGTTGGGAGAGACCCAGTACTTC. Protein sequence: CASSPRLGETQYF.

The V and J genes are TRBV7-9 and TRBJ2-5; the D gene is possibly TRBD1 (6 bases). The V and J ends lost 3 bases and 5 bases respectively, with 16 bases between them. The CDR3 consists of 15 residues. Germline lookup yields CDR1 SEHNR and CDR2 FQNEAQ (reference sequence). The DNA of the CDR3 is TGTGCCAGCAGCTTCACGGACAGTCACGAGGAGACCCAGTACTTC. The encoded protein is CASSFTDSHEETQYF. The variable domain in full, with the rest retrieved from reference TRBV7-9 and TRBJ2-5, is DTGVSQNPRHKITKRGQNVTFRCDPISEHNRLYWYRQTLGQGPEFLTYFQNEAQLEKSRLLSDRFSAERPKGSFSTLEIQRTEQGDSAMYLCASSFTDSHEETQYFGPGTRLLVL.

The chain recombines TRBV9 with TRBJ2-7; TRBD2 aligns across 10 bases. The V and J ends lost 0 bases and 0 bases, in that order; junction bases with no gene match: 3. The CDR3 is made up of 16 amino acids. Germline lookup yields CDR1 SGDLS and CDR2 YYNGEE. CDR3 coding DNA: TGTGCCAGCAGCGTAGCGACTAGCGGGTTCTCCTACGAGCAGTACTTC. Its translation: CASSVATSGFSYEQYF. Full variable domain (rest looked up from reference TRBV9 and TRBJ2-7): DSGVTQTPKHLITATGQRVTLRCSPRSGDLSVYWYQQSLDQGLQFLIQYYNGEERAKGNILERFSAQQFPDLHSELNLSSLELGDSALYFCASSVATSGFSYEQYFGPGTRLTVT.

The CDR3 protein is CATSRDIGQADEDEQFF. The CDR3 DNA reads TGTGCCACCAGCAGAGATATAGGGCAGGCCGATGAGGATGAGCAGTTCTTC. The chain combines TRBV15 with TRBJ2-1, with D uncertain. The V gene lost 0 bases and the J gene lost 8 bases, with 20 bases spanning the gap. CDR3 length: 17 amino acids. Germline CDR1 and CDR2: LNHNV and YYDKDF (reference sequence).

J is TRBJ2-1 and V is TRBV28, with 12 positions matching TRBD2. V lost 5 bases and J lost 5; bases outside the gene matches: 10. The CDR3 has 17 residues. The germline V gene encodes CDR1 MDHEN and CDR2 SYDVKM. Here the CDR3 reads CASSPRTSGAKDNEQFF. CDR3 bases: TGTGCCAGCAGTCCCCGGACTAGCGGGGCAAAAGACAATGAGCAGTTCTTC.

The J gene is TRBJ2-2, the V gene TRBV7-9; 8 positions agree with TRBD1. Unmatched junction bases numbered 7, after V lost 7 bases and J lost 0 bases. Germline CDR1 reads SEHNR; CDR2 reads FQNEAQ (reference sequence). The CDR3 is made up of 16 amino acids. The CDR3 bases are TGTGCCAGCACCAAGACAGGGGCATCGAACACCGGGGAGCTGTTTTTT. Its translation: CASTKTGASNTGELFF.

CDR3: CASSLRRDYEQYF. The CDR3 nucleotides read TGTGCCAGCAGCTTAAGGCGGGACTACGAGCAGTACTTC. The V and J genes are TRBV7-2 and TRBJ2-7, with D possibly being TRBD2 (6 bases). This CDR3 comprises 13 residues. The V end was cut by 2 bases, the J end by 3 bases, with 8 bases between. CDR1 is SGHTA and CDR2 is FQGNSA in the germline V gene.

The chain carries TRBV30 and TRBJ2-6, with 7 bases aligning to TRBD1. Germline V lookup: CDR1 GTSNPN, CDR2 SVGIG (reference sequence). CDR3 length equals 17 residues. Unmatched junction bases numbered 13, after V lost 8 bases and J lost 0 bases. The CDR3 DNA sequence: TGTGCCGGAAAGACAGGGCTTACGTCCTCTGGGGCCAACGTCCTGACTTTC. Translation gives CAGKTGLTSSGANVLTF.

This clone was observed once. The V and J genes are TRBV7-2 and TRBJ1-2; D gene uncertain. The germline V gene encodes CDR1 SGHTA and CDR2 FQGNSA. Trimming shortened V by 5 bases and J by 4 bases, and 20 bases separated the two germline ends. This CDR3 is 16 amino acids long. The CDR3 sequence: CASSIDWVGASYGYTF. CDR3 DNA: TGTGCCAGCAGCATAGACTGGGTGGGCGCAAGCTATGGCTACACCTTC.

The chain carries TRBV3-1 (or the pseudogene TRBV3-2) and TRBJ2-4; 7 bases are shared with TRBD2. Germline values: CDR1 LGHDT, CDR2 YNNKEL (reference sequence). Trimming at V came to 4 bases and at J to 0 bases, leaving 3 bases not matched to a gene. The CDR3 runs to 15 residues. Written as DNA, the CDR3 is TGTGCCAGCAGCCTTACTAGCGTAGCCAAAAACATTCAGTACTTC. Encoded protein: CASSLTSVAKNIQYF.

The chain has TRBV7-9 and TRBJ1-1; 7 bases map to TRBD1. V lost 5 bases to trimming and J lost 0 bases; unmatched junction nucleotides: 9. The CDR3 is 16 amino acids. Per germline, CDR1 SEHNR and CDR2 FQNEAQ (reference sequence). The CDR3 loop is CASSGRETGLNTEAFF. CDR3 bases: TGTGCCAGCAGCGGTCGGGAGACAGGGCTGAACACTGAAGCTTTCTTT.

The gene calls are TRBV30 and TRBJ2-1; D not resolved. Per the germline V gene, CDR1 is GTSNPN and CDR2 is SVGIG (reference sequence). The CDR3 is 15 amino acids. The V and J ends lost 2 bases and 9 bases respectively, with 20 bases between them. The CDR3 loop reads CAWSRALAGGSEQFF. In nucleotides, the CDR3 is TGTGCCTGGAGTCGTGCACTCGCCGGCGGTTCTGAGCAGTTCTTC.

The CDR3 here is CASVGGSAGNTIYF. CDR3 sequence (DNA): TGTGCCAGCGTCGGGGGGAGCGCTGGAAACACCATATATTTT. J is TRBJ1-3 and V is TRBV7-6; tentative D call: TRBD1 (5 bases). Trimming took 8 bases from V and 2 from J, leaving 13 bases between them. The CDR3 is 14 amino acids. CDR1 and CDR2 (germline): SGHVS, FNYEAQ.

The CDR3 reads CASSLRHYTF. The CDR3 DNA reads as TGCGCCAGCAGTCTCAGGCACTACACCTTC. The rearrangement links TRBV23-1 to TRBJ1-2; D not certain. TRBV23-1 is an ORF, with its function uncertain. Trimming took 4 bases from V and 10 from J, leaving 7 bases between them. This CDR3 is built from 10 residues.

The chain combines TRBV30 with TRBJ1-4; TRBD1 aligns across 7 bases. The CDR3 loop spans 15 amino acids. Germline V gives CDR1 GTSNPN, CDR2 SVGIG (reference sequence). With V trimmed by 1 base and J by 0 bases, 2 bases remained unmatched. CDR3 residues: CAWSGQGATNEKLFF. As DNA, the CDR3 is TGTGCCTGGAGTGGACAGGGTGCAACTAATGAAAAACTGTTTTTT.

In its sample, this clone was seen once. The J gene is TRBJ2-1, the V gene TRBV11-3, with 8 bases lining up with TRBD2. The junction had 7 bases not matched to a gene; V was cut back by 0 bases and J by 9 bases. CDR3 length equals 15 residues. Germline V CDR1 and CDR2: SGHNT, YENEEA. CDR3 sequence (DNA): TGTGCCAGCAGCTTAGATGGCGGGAGGATAGGTGAGCAGTTCTTC. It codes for CASSLDGGRIGEQFF.

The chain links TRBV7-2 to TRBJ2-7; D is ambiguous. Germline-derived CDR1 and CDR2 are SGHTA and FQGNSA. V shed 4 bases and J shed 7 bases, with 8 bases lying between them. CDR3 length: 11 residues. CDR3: CASSSLREQYF. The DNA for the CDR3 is TGTGCCAGCAGCTCCCTGAGGGAGCAGTACTTC.